Following are 24 T cell receptor beta chains from one sample sequenced in a study of control samples from healthy donors and cancer patients. Clones were read by immunoSEQ multiplex PCR, and TCRdb kept only the in-frame ones, dropping some. Of roughly 30,000 clones in the sample, 79% are singletons; the top ten hold less than 25%. Material for sequencing was PBMCs. The receptors here all came from a man in his sixties with head and neck cancer.

This chain uses TRBV6-5 with TRBJ2-5; D remains unclear. V was clipped by 0 bases and J by 5 bases, with 16 bases between them. CDR1 is MNHEY and CDR2 is SVGAGI in the germline V gene. There are 16 residues in the CDR3. The CDR3 protein is CASSYSNIHTGETQYF. In DNA, the CDR3 is TGTGCCAGCAGTTACTCGAATATTCACACCGGGGAGACCCAGTACTTC.

The chain has TRBV7-9 and TRBJ1-5; the match to TRBD1 covers 10 bases. This CDR3 region has 18 residues. The V segment lost 2 bases and the J segment 2 bases; nucleotides outside the gene matches: 9. Germline V gene lookup returns CDR1 SEHNR and CDR2 FQNEAQ (reference sequence). The CDR3 DNA is TGTGCCAGCAGCTTATGCCAGACAGGGGGCTTATGCAATCAGCCCCAGCATTTT. Translating it yields CASSLCQTGGLCNQPQHF.

This clone was found a few times. The chain joins TRBV6-4 to TRBJ2-1, with a weak D call TRBD2 (6 bases). The V gene's germline CDR1 is MRHNA and CDR2 SNTAGT. Trimming took off 6 bases at V and 6 bases at J, with 18 bases between the two ends. The CDR3 consists of 15 residues. The CDR3 sequence is CASSEEVGTFNEQFF. CDR3 sequence (DNA): TGTGCCAGCAGCGAAGAAGTAGGGACTTTCAATGAGCAGTTCTTC.

The chain uses TRBV6-2 or TRBV6-3 and TRBJ2-5, with TRBD2 as a possible D gene (5 bases). Germline V gene data show CDR1 as MNHEY and CDR2 as SVGEGT. V shed 5 bases and J shed 0 bases, with 13 bases lying between them. The length of the CDR3 is 15 residues. The CDR3 coding sequence is TGTGCCAGCAGTCTACTCGGGGTGTACCAAGAGACCCAGTACTTC. This encodes CASSLLGVYQETQYF.

The CDR3 nucleotides are TGTGCCAGCAGCTTGGGGGGCACCCTATCTGGGGCCAACGTCCTGACTTTC. It specifies CASSLGGTLSGANVLTF. The rearrangement uses TRBV7-2 and TRBJ2-6; D may correspond to TRBD1 or TRBD2 (6 bases each). The germline gives CDR1 SGHTA, CDR2 FQGNSA. V dropped 3 bases and J dropped 1 base, with 13 bases sitting between them. The CDR3 totals 17 residues. Full variable domain (remainder filled in from reference TRBV7-2 and TRBJ2-6): GAGVSQSPSNKVTEKGKDVELRCDPISGHTALYWYRQSLGQGLEFLIYFQGNSAPDKSGLPSDRFSAERTGGSVSTLTIQRTQQEDSAVYLCASSLGGTLSGANVLTFGAGSRLTVL.

The genes are TRBV10-3 and TRBJ1-1; D is possibly TRBD1 (6 bases). This CDR3 comprises 12 residues. Trimming cost V 6 bases and J 7 bases, with 12 bases left between them. The germline CDR1 and CDR2 sequences are ENHRY and SYGVKD. The CDR3 loop reads CAISLDRYEAFF. CDR3 nucleotides: TGTGCCATCAGCCTCGACAGGTATGAAGCTTTCTTT.

J is TRBJ1-2 and V is TRBV13; no clear D. The CDR3 has 12 residues. V lost 2 bases, J lost 6 bases, and 7 bases lay in between. Germline-derived CDR1 and CDR2 are PRHDT and FYEKMQ (reference sequence). The CDR3 DNA is TGTGCCAGCAGCTTACTTTTAGATGGCTACACCTTC. It codes for CASSLLLDGYTF.

The chain couples TRBV3-1 (or the pseudogene TRBV3-2) to TRBJ2-3; 7 positions match TRBD2. This CDR3 has 14 residues. With 6 bases clipped from V and 1 base from J, the junction kept 4 bases outside the gene matches. Germline CDR1 is LGHDT and CDR2 is YNNKEL (reference sequence). The CDR3 DNA reads TGTGCCAGCAGTCCAGGGAGGGGCACAGATACGCAGTATTTT. Protein: CASSPGRGTDTQYF.

V usage is TRBV7-9 and J usage is TRBJ1-6; D not certain. CDR1 and CDR2 from the germline V gene are SEHNR and FQNEAQ (reference sequence). V was clipped by 5 bases and J by 7 bases, with 15 bases between them. This CDR3 contains 15 residues. CDR3 in DNA: TGTGCCAGCAGCCCCGTGGGAGGCGGAAATTCACCCCTCCACTTT. Amino acids: CASSPVGGGNSPLHF.

CDR3 protein: CASSQDKGRGNTIYF. CDR3 in DNA: TGTGCCAGCAGCCAAGATAAGGGGAGAGGAAACACCATATATTTT. The chain links TRBV3-1 (or the pseudogene TRBV3-2) to TRBJ1-3; possible D gene TRBD1, 5 bases. V was pared by 0 bases and J by 4 bases, with 10 bases between. Germline values: CDR1 LGHDT, CDR2 YNNKEL (reference sequence). The CDR3 loop spans 15 amino acids.

This chain joins TRBV9 and TRBJ2-2; 9 bases are a match to TRBD2. The CDR3 runs 17 residues. Germline V CDR1 and CDR2: SGDLS, YYNGEE. V trimming: 3 bases; J trimming: 0 bases; junction bases outside the gene matches: 6. Here the CDR3 reads CASSGTSSGANTGELFF. CDR3 in DNA: TGTGCCAGCAGCGGAACCTCTAGCGGGGCGAACACCGGGGAGCTGTTTTTT.

V and J are TRBV6-5 and TRBJ2-3; D perhaps matches TRBD2 (5 bases). V lost 7 bases and J lost 1, with 12 bases in between. The CDR3 is 14 amino acids. Looked up from germline, CDR1 is MNHEY and CDR2 is SVGAGI. The CDR3 loop is CASTKRAGTDTQYF. The CDR3 coding sequence is TGTGCCAGCACCAAGAGGGCGGGCACAGATACGCAGTATTTT.

The chain couples TRBV25-1 to TRBJ2-2; 8 positions match TRBD1. From germline, CDR1 is MGHDK and CDR2 SYGVNS. This CDR3 spans 16 amino acids. J lost 5 bases, V lost 5 bases, and 10 bases had no gene match. The CDR3, as DNA: TGTGCCAGCAGTACCCGGACAGGGTTGAGTACCGGGGAGCTGTTTTTT. Protein sequence: CASSTRTGLSTGELFF.

The gene calls are TRBV9 and TRBJ2-2, with a possible D match to TRBD1 (5 bases). The germline CDR1 and CDR2 sequences are SGDLS and YYNGEE. Trimming stripped 1 base from V and 7 bases from J, with 11 bases between. The length of the CDR3 is 14 residues. The CDR3 sequence is CASSVRGSIGELFF. DNA of the CDR3: TGTGCCAGCAGCGTAAGGGGATCCATCGGGGAGCTGTTTTTT.

The CDR3 DNA sequence: TGTGCCAGTAGTCAGCGGGCGGGAGGTTCGGCGGATACGCAGTATTTT. It is translated as CASSQRAGGSADTQYF. This chain connects TRBV19 to TRBJ2-3, with 8 bases aligning to TRBD2. The J segment lost 6 bases and the V segment lost 5 bases, leaving 13 bases of the junction unmatched. Germline values: CDR1 LNHDA, CDR2 SQIVND (reference sequence). The CDR3 spans 16 residues.

The chain links TRBV2 to TRBJ2-7, with TRBD2 matching 11 bases. Germline values: CDR1 SNHLY, CDR2 FYNNEI. This CDR3 contains 15 residues. With V trimmed by 5 bases and J by 2 bases, 5 bases remained unmatched. This CDR3 is CASSPIAGGTYEQYF. CDR3 in DNA: TGTGCCAGCAGTCCGATAGCGGGAGGGACCTACGAGCAGTACTTC.

This clone was recorded once. The chain couples TRBV3-1 (or the pseudogene TRBV3-2) to TRBJ2-1, with 15 bases identical to TRBD2. The length of the CDR3 is 15 residues. J gave up 6 bases and V 7 bases, and 4 bases lay outside the gene matches. Germline loops: CDR1 LGHDT, CDR2 YNNKEL (reference sequence). As DNA, the CDR3 is TGTGCCAGCACCTTGGGACTAGCGGGAGGCAATGAGCAGTTCTTC. Translated: CASTLGLAGGNEQFF.

CDR3 protein: CASSQELAAGELFF. In nucleotides, the CDR3 is TGTGCCAGCAGCCAGGAACTAGCAGCCGGGGAGCTGTTTTTT. The V gene is TRBV14, the J gene TRBJ2-2, with a weak D call TRBD2 (6 bases). This CDR3 comprises 14 residues. V shed 3 bases and J shed 6 bases, with 11 bases lying between them. CDR1 and CDR2 (germline): SGHDN, FVKESK.

This clone was observed a single time. The chain couples TRBV25-1 to TRBJ2-3; TRBD2 is a possible D gene (6 bases). The CDR3 length is 15 residues. V was cut by 11 bases and J by 2 bases, with 20 bases left in between. Germline lookup yields CDR1 MGHDK and CDR2 SYGVNS. The CDR3 spells CASRSAGTYTDTQYF. Written as DNA, the CDR3 is TGTGCCTCCCGTTCAGCAGGGACTTACACAGATACGCAGTATTTT.

V gene TRBV13 combines with J gene TRBJ2-3, with D hard to call. The CDR3 has 13 residues. Germline values: CDR1 PRHDT, CDR2 FYEKMQ (reference sequence). Trimming stripped 8 bases from V and 2 bases from J, with 11 bases between. The CDR3 spells CASSTESTDTQYF. The CDR3 DNA follows: TGTGCCAGCTCCACGGAATCCACAGATACGCAGTATTTT.

The V and J genes are TRBV6-1 and TRBJ2-7; 14 bases are a match to TRBD2. The V segment lost 2 bases and the J segment 3 bases; nucleotides outside the gene matches: 6. Germline CDR1 MNHNS, CDR2 SASEGT. CDR3 length: 17 amino acids. The DNA of the CDR3 is TGTGCCAGCAGTGAACCCGGGACTAGCGGGAGAGGCTACGAGCAGTACTTC. It translates to CASSEPGTSGRGYEQYF.

The chain recombines TRBV7-9 with TRBJ2-2; TRBD2 matches at 7 bases. The CDR3 sequence is 16 residues long. Germline assignment: CDR1 SEHNR and CDR2 FQNEAQ (reference sequence). V lost 3 bases, J lost 1 base, and 5 bases stayed unmatched. Here the CDR3 reads CASSFGGRRNTGELFF. The CDR3 DNA reads TGTGCCAGCAGCTTTGGCGGGAGAAGGAACACCGGGGAGCTGTTTTTT.

V usage is TRBV19 and J usage is TRBJ1-5; D is undetermined. V shed 4 bases and J shed 5 bases, with 15 bases lying between them. From germline, CDR1 is LNHDA and CDR2 SQIVND (reference sequence). The CDR3 has 15 residues. For the CDR3, the DNA is TGTGCCAGTAGTAGAAAGGAAGAGGGATATCAGCCCCAGCATTTT. Protein sequence: CASSRKEEGYQPQHF.

The rearrangement joins TRBV27 to TRBJ2-1; a weak D match, TRBD2 (5 bases). V dropped 0 bases and J dropped 6 bases, with 9 bases sitting between them. The germline CDR1 and CDR2 sequences are MNHEY and SMNVEV (reference sequence). The CDR3 spans 14 residues. DNA of the CDR3: TGTGCCAGCAGTTTATCGCTAGCAAGCAATGAGCAGTTCTTC. Encoded protein: CASSLSLASNEQFF.